One and the same sample provided the 3 T cell receptor beta chains below, sequenced in a study of blood T cell repertoires in COVID-19. Measured with immunoSEQ multiplex PCR; TCRdb has only the in-frame clones, and not every one. The sample includes roughly 70,000 clones, around 91% of them seen just once. The material sequenced was peripheral blood. The receptors shown here come from a man in his fifties or sixties with COVID-19, enrolled during active disease.

This chain connects TRBV11-2 to TRBJ2-7; 8 positions match TRBD1. V gave up 5 bases and J gave up 2 bases; unmatched junction bases: 8. CDR3 length: 15 residues. The germline V gene encodes CDR1 SGHAT and CDR2 FQNNGV. CDR3 DNA sequence: TGTGCCAGCAGCGCAATCCGGGACAGGCCCTACGAGCAGTACTTC. This sequence encodes CASSAIRDRPYEQYF.

V is TRBV12-3 or TRBV12-4 and J is TRBJ1-1; no clear D. Trimming took off 2 bases at V and 4 bases at J, with 8 bases between the two ends. The CDR3 covers 13 residues. This CDR3 is CASSLSMSTEAFF. CDR3 bases: TGTGCCAGCAGTTTATCGATGAGCACTGAAGCTTTCTTT.

The chain has TRBV7-9 and TRBJ2-1; 13 bases align to TRBD2. The CDR3 covers 15 residues. The germline gives CDR1 SEHNR, CDR2 FQNEAQ (reference sequence). The V gene end was trimmed by 2 bases and the J gene end by 9 bases; junction bases not matched to a gene: 4. The CDR3 region is CASSLRLAGGVEQFF. In DNA form, the CDR3 reads TGTGCCAGCAGCTTAAGACTAGCGGGAGGTGTTGAGCAGTTCTTC.